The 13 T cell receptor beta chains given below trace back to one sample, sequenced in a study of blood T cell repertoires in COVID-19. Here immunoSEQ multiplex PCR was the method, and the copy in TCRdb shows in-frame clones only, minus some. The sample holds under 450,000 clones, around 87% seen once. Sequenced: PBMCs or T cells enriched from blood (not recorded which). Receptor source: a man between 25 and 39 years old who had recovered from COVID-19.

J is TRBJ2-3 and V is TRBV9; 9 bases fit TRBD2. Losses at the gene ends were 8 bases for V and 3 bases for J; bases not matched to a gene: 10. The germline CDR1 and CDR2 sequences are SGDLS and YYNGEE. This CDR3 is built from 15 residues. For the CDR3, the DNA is TGTGCCAGTAAAGCGGGGGGCGGGGATACAGATACGCAGTATTTT. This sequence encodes CASKAGGGDTDTQYF.

CDR3 nucleotides: TGTGCCAGCAGGCGTGCCGGGACAGGGGGTTCACCCCTCCACTTT. It specifies CASRRAGTGGSPLHF. The rearrangement uses TRBV6-5 and TRBJ1-6; 11 bases are shared with TRBD1. Germline V lookup: CDR1 MNHEY, CDR2 SVGAGI. Losses at the gene ends were 6 bases for V and 9 bases for J; bases not matched to a gene: 7. The CDR3 contains 15 residues.

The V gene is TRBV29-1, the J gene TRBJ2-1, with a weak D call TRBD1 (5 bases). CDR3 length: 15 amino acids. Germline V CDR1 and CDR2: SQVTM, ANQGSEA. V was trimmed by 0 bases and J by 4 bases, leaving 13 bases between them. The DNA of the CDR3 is TGCAGCGTTGAAGACAGGACATCCCAGTACAATGAGCAGTTCTTC. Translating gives CSVEDRTSQYNEQFF.

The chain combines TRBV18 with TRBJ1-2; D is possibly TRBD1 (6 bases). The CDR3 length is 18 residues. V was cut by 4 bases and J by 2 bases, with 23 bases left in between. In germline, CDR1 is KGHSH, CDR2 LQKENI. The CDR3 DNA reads TGTGCCAGCTCACAAAACGGACAGATAAATTCCCTAAACTATGGCTACACCTTC. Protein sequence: CASSQNGQINSLNYGYTF.

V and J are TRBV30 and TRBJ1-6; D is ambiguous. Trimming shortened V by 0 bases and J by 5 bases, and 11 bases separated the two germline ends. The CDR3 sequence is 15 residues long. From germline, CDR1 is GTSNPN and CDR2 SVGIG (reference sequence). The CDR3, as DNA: TGTGCCTGGAGTGTAGAACACCCCAATAATTCACCCCTCCACTTT. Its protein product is CAWSVEHPNNSPLHF.

The CDR3 here is CASSQMSQVAGWNTEAFF. CDR3 DNA sequence: TGCGCCAGCAGCCAAATGAGCCAGGTCGCAGGGTGGAACACTGAAGCTTTCTTT. The chain has TRBV5-1 and TRBJ1-1, with D possibly being TRBD1 (5 bases). V was cut by 4 bases and J by 1 base, with 23 bases left in between. CDR3 length: 18 residues. Germline assignment: CDR1 SGHRS and CDR2 YFSETQ. The variable domain in full, completed from reference TRBV5-1 and TRBJ1-1, reads KAGVTQTPRYLIKTRGQQVTLSCSPISGHRSVSWYQQTPGQGLQFLFEYFSETQRNKGNFPGRFSGRQFSNSRSEMNVSTLELGDSALYLCASSQMSQVAGWNTEAFFGQGTRLTVV.

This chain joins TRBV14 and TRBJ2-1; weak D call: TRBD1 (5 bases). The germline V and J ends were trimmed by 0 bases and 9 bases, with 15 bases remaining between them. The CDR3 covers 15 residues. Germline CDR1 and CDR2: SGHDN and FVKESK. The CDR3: CASSQDWAARGEQFF. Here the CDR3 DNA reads TGTGCCAGCAGCCAAGATTGGGCAGCTAGGGGTGAGCAGTTCTTC.

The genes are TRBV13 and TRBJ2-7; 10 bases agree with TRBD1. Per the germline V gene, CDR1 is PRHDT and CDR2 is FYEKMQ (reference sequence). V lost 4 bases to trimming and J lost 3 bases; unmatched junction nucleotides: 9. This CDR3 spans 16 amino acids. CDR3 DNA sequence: TGTGCCAGCAGCTCCATCCGGGACAGGGGTTTCTACGAGCAGTACTTC. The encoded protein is CASSSIRDRGFYEQYF.

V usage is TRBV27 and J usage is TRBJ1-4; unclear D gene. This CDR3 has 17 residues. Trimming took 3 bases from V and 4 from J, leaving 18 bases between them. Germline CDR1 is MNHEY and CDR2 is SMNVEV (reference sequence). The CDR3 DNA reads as TGTGCCAGCAGTTTGCGGGGATCCAGGTCAATTAATGAAAAACTGTTTTTT. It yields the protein CASSLRGSRSINEKLFF.

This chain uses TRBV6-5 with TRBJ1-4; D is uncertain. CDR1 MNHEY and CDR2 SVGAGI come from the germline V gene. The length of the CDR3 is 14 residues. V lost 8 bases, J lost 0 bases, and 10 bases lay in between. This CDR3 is CASRSHATNEKLFF. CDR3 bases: TGTGCCAGCCGTTCCCATGCAACTAATGAAAAACTGTTTTTT.

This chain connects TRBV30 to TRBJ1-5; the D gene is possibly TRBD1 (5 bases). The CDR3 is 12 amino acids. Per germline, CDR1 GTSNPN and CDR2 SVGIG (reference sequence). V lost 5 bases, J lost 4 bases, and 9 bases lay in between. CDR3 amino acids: CAWSGGNQPQHF. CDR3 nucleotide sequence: TGTGCCTGGTCGGGGGGAAATCAGCCCCAGCATTTT.

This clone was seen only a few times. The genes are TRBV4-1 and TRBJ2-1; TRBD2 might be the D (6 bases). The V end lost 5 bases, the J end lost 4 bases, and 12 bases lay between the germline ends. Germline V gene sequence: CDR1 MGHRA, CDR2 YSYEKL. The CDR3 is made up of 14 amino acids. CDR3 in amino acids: CASSALAVYNEQFF. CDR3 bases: TGCGCCAGCAGCGCATTAGCGGTATACAATGAGCAGTTCTTC.

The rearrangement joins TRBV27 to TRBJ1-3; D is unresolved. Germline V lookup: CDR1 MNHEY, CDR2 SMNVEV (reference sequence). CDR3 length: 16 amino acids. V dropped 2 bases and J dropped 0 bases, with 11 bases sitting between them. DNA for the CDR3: TGTGCCAGCAGTTTAAACAAGTTCTCCTCTGGAAACACCATATATTTT. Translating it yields CASSLNKFSSGNTIYF.